This TCR beta chain is from a study of T cell repertoires in cytomegalovirus infection. TCRdb fed the reads into MiXCR, producing one record per CDR3 protein. The sample lists roughly 120,000 distinct CDR3 sequences; 25% to 35% were seen once. The germline CDR1 and CDR2 sequences are MGHDK and SYGVNS. The ends were cut back, 2 bases at V and 7 bases at J, with 17 bases in the middle. The CDR3 is 16 residues long. On this clonotype itself: No antigen is known for it.

The sequences come from CD8+ T cells from cultured PBMCs, collected from culture after CMV antigen stimulation. V gene TRBV25-1 combines with J gene TRBJ2-2; tentatively, D is TRBD1 (5 bases). This TCR was sampled from a human donor in good health (CMV status not recorded). Some clones in this sample may be carry-over from other donors' samples. This chain's CDR3 is CASSEKGPLDFGELFF. The DNA of the CDR3 is TGTGCCAGCAGTGAAAAGGGGCCCCTCGATTTCGGGGAGCTGTTTTTT.